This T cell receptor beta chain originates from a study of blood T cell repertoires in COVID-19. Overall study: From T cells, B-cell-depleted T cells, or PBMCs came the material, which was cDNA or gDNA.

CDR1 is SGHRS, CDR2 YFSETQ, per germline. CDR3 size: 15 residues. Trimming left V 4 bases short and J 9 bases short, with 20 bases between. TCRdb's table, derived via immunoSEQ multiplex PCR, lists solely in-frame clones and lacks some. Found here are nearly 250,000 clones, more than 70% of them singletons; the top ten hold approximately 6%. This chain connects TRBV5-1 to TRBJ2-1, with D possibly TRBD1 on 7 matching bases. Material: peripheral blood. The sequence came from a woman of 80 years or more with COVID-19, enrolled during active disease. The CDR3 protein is CASSNQGGQSGEQFF. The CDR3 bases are TGCGCCAGCAGCAACCAGGGGGGTCAATCGGGTGAGCAGTTCTTC. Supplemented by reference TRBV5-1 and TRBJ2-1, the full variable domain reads KAGVTQTPRYLIKTRGQQVTLSCSPISGHRSVSWYQQTPGQGLQFLFEYFSETQRNKGNFPGRFSGRQFSNSRSEMNVSTLELGDSALYLCASSNQGGQSGEQFFGPGTRLTVL.